The 30 T cell receptor beta chains listed next were all sequenced from one sample in a study of T cell responses to AZD1222 COVID-19 vaccine. Assay used: immunoSEQ multiplex PCR; TCRdb lists only in-frame clones, some missing. Among 120,000 to 150,000 clones listed, more than 85% were seen once. Sequenced material: peripheral blood, taken on day 0 of AZD1222 vaccination. The receptors derive from an adult in good health.

The rearrangement joins TRBV7-9 to TRBJ1-2; weak D call: TRBD1 (5 bases). In germline, CDR1 is SEHNR, CDR2 FQNEAQ (reference sequence). V was pared by 3 bases and J by 3 bases, with 8 bases between. The CDR3 is 13 amino acids. CDR3 coding DNA: TGTGCCAGCAGCTTGGGGCGGGACTATGGCTACACCTTC. Translation gives CASSLGRDYGYTF.

The V call is TRBV7-2, the J call TRBJ2-7, with TRBD2 matching 8 bases. CDR1 is SGHTA, CDR2 FQGNSA, per germline. V dropped 3 bases and J dropped 0; count of bases not matched to a gene: 4. The CDR3 sequence is 15 residues long. For the CDR3, the DNA is TGTGCCAGCAGCTTTGCGGGGGGCAGCTCCTACGAGCAGTACTTC. It specifies CASSFAGGSSYEQYF.

The chain uses TRBV7-9 and TRBJ2-7; unclear D gene. V was trimmed by 5 bases and J by 6 bases, leaving 14 bases between them. Germline CDR1 reads SEHNR; CDR2 reads FQNEAQ (reference sequence). The CDR3 loop spans 13 amino acids. The CDR3 protein is CASSKIPPAEQYF. The CDR3 bases are TGTGCCAGCAGCAAGATTCCCCCGGCCGAGCAGTACTTC.

The CDR3 nucleotides are TGCAGCGTTGAAGATGCTTTTAACAGAGGACACTATGGCTACACCTTC. Translated: CSVEDAFNRGHYGYTF. This sequence joins TRBV29-1 and TRBJ1-2; D is uncertain. There are 16 residues in the CDR3. Germline assignment: CDR1 SQVTM and CDR2 ANQGSEA. V was clipped by 0 bases and J by 3 bases, with 17 bases between them.

This clone occurred once. The rearrangement uses TRBV5-1 and TRBJ2-3, with D maybe TRBD1 (6 bases). CDR1 and CDR2 (germline): SGHRS, YFSETQ. This CDR3 has 17 residues. V was cut by 4 bases and J by 3 bases, with 21 bases left in between. The CDR3 loop is CASSRIAQGPGTDTQYF. As DNA, the CDR3 is TGCGCCAGCAGCCGTATTGCTCAGGGGCCAGGAACAGATACGCAGTATTTT.

The DNA for the CDR3 is TGTGCCAGTAGTTACCTAGCGGGGAATTTAGATACGCAGTATTTT. Translating gives CASSYLAGNLDTQYF. The J gene is TRBJ2-3, the V gene TRBV19, with 9 positions matching TRBD2. This CDR3 contains 15 residues. Germline values: CDR1 LNHDA, CDR2 SQIVND (reference sequence). Trimming removed 5 bases from V and 5 bases from J; junction bases left unmatched: 8.

Here the CDR3 DNA reads TGTGCCAGCAGCTTAAATGGGGGCACGGAGACCCAGTACTTC. Translation gives CASSLNGGTETQYF. The V and J genes are TRBV7-3 and TRBJ2-5; possibly TRBD1 for D (6 bases). This CDR3 region has 14 residues. Germline loops: CDR1 SGHTA, CDR2 FQGTGA. The V gene lost 1 base and the J gene lost 5 bases, with 11 bases spanning the gap. The entire variable domain, with the rest obtained from reference TRBV7-3 and TRBJ2-5, is as follows: GAGVSQTPSNKVTEKGKYVELRCDPISGHTALYWYRQSLGQGPEFLIYFQGTGAADDSGLPNDRFFAVRPEGSVSTLKIQRTERGDSAVYLCASSLNGGTETQYFGPGTRLLVL.

The rearrangement uses TRBV6-4 and TRBJ2-1; a possible D gene is TRBD1 (7 bases). The CDR3 contains 15 residues. Deletions cut 6 bases from V and 6 bases from J, with 18 bases between. Germline-derived CDR1 and CDR2 are MRHNA and SNTAGT. CDR3 sequence reads: CASSPAGGGLNEQFF. CDR3 in DNA: TGTGCCAGCAGCCCAGCAGGGGGAGGCCTCAATGAGCAGTTCTTC.

The rearrangement uses TRBV7-4 and TRBJ1-3; D is unclear. The CDR3 sequence is 11 residues long. Germline lookup yields CDR1 SGHVT and CDR2 SQSDAQ. V shed 10 bases and J shed 4 bases, with 8 bases lying between them. DNA of the CDR3: TGTGCCAAACCCGGGGGAAACACCATATATTTT. This sequence encodes CAKPGGNTIYF. Combining the CDR3 with reference TRBV7-4 and TRBJ1-3 gives the whole variable domain GAGVSQSPRYKVAKRGRDVALRCDSISGHVTLYWYRQTLGQGSEVLTYSQSDAQRDKSGRPSGRFSAERPERSVSTLKIQRTEQGDSAVYLCAKPGGNTIYFGEGSWLTVV.

This chain links TRBV6-5 with TRBJ2-7; 8 positions match TRBD1. The CDR3 length is 15 residues. Trimming cost V 5 bases and J 2 bases; bases outside gene matches: 8. Germline V gene lookup returns CDR1 MNHEY and CDR2 SVGAGI. The CDR3 region is CASSTGQGLPYEQYF. The DNA of the CDR3 is TGTGCCAGCAGTACCGGACAGGGTTTACCCTACGAGCAGTACTTC.

The chain has TRBV3-1 (or the pseudogene TRBV3-2) and TRBJ2-7; TRBD1 aligns across 8 bases. The trim removed 3 bases at V and 6 bases at J, leaving 1 base unmatched. The CDR3 is 12 amino acids. The germline V gene has CDR1 LGHDT and CDR2 YNNKEL (reference sequence). The CDR3 sequence is CASSHDRGEQYF. For the CDR3, the DNA is TGTGCCAGCAGCCACGACAGGGGCGAGCAGTACTTC.

This sequence joins TRBV7-6 and TRBJ1-1; tentative D call: TRBD1 (6 bases). CDR3 size: 15 residues. Trimming removed 1 base from V and 3 bases from J, with 12 bases in between. CDR1 and CDR2 from the germline V gene are SGHVS and FNYEAQ. The CDR3 sequence is CASSLDWGADTEAFF. CDR3 DNA: TGTGCCAGCAGCTTAGACTGGGGGGCGGACACTGAAGCTTTCTTT.

The CDR3 region has the DNA TGTGCCACCAAGGGGTCCGGGGCCGATCAGCCCCAGCATTTT. Amino acids: CATKGSGADQPQHF. The V call is TRBV3-1 (or the pseudogene TRBV3-2), the J call TRBJ1-5, with D perhaps matching TRBD1 (5 bases). Per germline, CDR1 LGHDT and CDR2 YNNKEL (reference sequence). V was clipped by 10 bases and J by 5 bases, with 18 bases between them. The CDR3 spans 14 residues.

The V gene is TRBV29-1, the J gene TRBJ2-1; 7 nucleotides match TRBD1. Unmatched junction bases numbered 11, after V lost 7 bases and J lost 8 bases. The CDR3 has 13 amino acids. Germline V gene lookup returns CDR1 SQVTM and CDR2 ANQGSEA. As DNA, the CDR3 is TGCAGCGGGAAAGGGGGCCTGAAGTATGAGCAGTTCTTC. Its protein is CSGKGGLKYEQFF.

The genes are TRBV7-2 and TRBJ2-7; D is uncertain. V was pared by 5 bases and J by 2 bases, with 16 bases between. Germline V gives CDR1 SGHTA, CDR2 FQGNSA. The CDR3 sequence is 15 residues long. The chain's CDR3 is CASSLRAPGAYEQYF. CDR3 nucleotides: TGTGCCAGCAGCCTCCGGGCCCCTGGGGCCTACGAGCAGTACTTC. Complete variable domain (other parts from reference TRBV7-2 and TRBJ2-7): GAGVSQSPSNKVTEKGKDVELRCDPISGHTALYWYRQSLGQGLEFLIYFQGNSAPDKSGLPSDRFSAERTGGSVSTLTIQRTQQEDSAVYLCASSLRAPGAYEQYFGPGTRLTVT.

The rearrangement uses TRBV19 and TRBJ1-2; the D gene is possibly TRBD1 (5 bases). CDR3 length: 15 residues. Germline V gene sequence: CDR1 LNHDA, CDR2 SQIVND (reference sequence). The V end lost 3 bases, the J end lost 4 bases, and 15 bases lay between the germline ends. The CDR3 sequence is CASSMGRQRRYGYTF. The DNA for the CDR3 is TGTGCCAGTAGTATGGGGCGGCAGAGACGCTATGGCTACACCTTC.

V gene TRBV9 combines with J gene TRBJ1-2, with D possibly being TRBD1 (5 bases). There are 13 residues in the CDR3. Germline CDR1 and CDR2: SGDLS and YYNGEE. Trimming took off 3 bases at V and 7 bases at J, with 13 bases between the two ends. The CDR3 nucleotides are TGTGCCAGCAGCGGGAGGGGCCTTCCTGGCTACACCTTC. Protein product: CASSGRGLPGYTF.

The chain recombines TRBV7-9 with TRBJ1-4, with 9 bases matching TRBD1. Germline values: CDR1 SEHNR, CDR2 FQNEAQ (reference sequence). Trimming cost V 5 bases and J 3 bases; bases outside gene matches: 10. This CDR3 region has 17 residues. CDR3 loop: CASSGDRVFGANEKLFF. The CDR3 DNA follows: TGTGCCAGCAGCGGGGACAGGGTATTTGGAGCTAATGAAAAACTGTTTTTT.

This rearrangement joins TRBV3-1 (or the pseudogene TRBV3-2) to TRBJ1-1; TRBD1 aligns across 9 bases. Per the germline V gene, CDR1 is LGHDT and CDR2 is YNNKEL (reference sequence). The trim removed 3 bases at V and 7 bases at J, leaving 15 bases unmatched. The CDR3 consists of 17 residues. The CDR3 loop is CASSHLGTGRRDREAFF. The CDR3 DNA follows: TGTGCCAGCAGCCACTTAGGGACAGGGAGGCGAGACCGTGAAGCTTTCTTT.

The chain carries TRBV19 and TRBJ1-1; 8 bases map to TRBD1. The V segment lost 4 bases and the J segment 1 base; nucleotides outside the gene matches: 8. CDR3 size: 16 residues. Germline V gene lookup returns CDR1 LNHDA and CDR2 SQIVND (reference sequence). The CDR3 is CASSNPSQGANTEAFF. The DNA of the CDR3 is TGTGCCAGTAGTAACCCCTCGCAGGGGGCGAACACTGAAGCTTTCTTT.

V is TRBV6-5 and J is TRBJ1-3; perhaps TRBD1 as D (6 bases). The CDR3 sequence is 15 residues long. The V gene lost 5 bases and the J gene lost 4 bases, with 15 bases spanning the gap. Germline V gives CDR1 MNHEY, CDR2 SVGAGI. The CDR3 nucleotides are TGTGCCAGCAGTACCGGGGGCGCTGAGGGAAACACCATATATTTT. This gives the protein CASSTGGAEGNTIYF.

The chain uses TRBV5-4 and TRBJ2-7; D not resolved. Germline-derived CDR1 and CDR2 are SGHNT and YYREEE (reference sequence). This CDR3 has 14 residues. V was trimmed by 0 bases and J by 1 base, leaving 8 bases between them. CDR3 nucleotides: TGTGCCAGCAGCTTGGGGCGGCCGTCCTACGAGCAGTACTTC. Translated: CASSLGRPSYEQYF.

The chain combines TRBV11-3 with TRBJ2-1; the D is unclear. Germline V gives CDR1 SGHNT, CDR2 YENEEA. V gave up 1 base and J gave up 8 bases, with 12 bases separating them. The CDR3 is 14 residues long. The DNA for the CDR3 is TGTGCCAGCAGCTTAGGGCCAGTTTCCGATGAGCAGTTCTTC. This encodes CASSLGPVSDEQFF.

The chain carries TRBV23-1 and TRBJ1-3, with a tentative D call TRBD1 (5 bases). TRBV23-1 is an open reading frame whose function is uncertain. The V end was cut by 3 bases, the J end by 4 bases, with 10 bases between. This CDR3 region has 14 residues. CDR3 DNA: TGCGCCAGCAGTCAGGGACGGGAGGGAAACACCATATATTTT. This gives the protein CASSQGREGNTIYF.

V is TRBV10-1 and J is TRBJ2-3, with D perhaps TRBD1 (6 bases). Germline assignment: CDR1 WNHNN and CDR2 SYGVQD (reference sequence). The germline V and J ends were trimmed by 3 bases and 2 bases, with 15 bases remaining between them. The CDR3 runs 16 residues. The CDR3 spells CASSDSGAGDTDTQYF. The CDR3 nucleotides are TGCGCCAGCAGTGACTCAGGGGCCGGCGACACAGATACGCAGTATTTT.

The CDR3, as DNA: TGTGCCAGCAGTTTGTTAGGGTCCCCTGATTATGAAAAACTGTTTTTT. This sequence encodes CASSLLGSPDYEKLFF. The chain is built from TRBV28 and TRBJ1-4, with D uncertain. Germline CDR1 is MDHEN and CDR2 is SYDVKM. The CDR3 consists of 16 residues. V lost 3 bases and J 6 bases, leaving 17 bases between the germline ends. Full variable domain (remainder filled in from reference TRBV28 and TRBJ1-4): DVKVTQSSRYLVKRTGEKVFLECVQDMDHENMFWYRQDPGLGLRLIYFSYDVKMKEKGDIPEGYSVSREKKERFSLILESASTNQTSMYLCASSLLGSPDYEKLFFGSGTQLSVL.

The CDR3 loop reads CAISDPGLGELAKNIQYF. Written as DNA, the CDR3 is TGTGCCATCAGCGACCCGGGACTAGGGGAGCTAGCCAAAAACATTCAGTACTTC. This sequence joins TRBV10-3 and TRBJ2-4; 8 bases are shared with TRBD2. V lost 6 bases and J lost 0; bases outside the gene matches: 13. Germline V gene lookup returns CDR1 ENHRY and CDR2 SYGVKD. The CDR3 sequence is 18 residues long.

This chain joins TRBV3-1 (or the pseudogene TRBV3-2) and TRBJ2-5; D ambiguous. Germline V gene lookup returns CDR1 LGHDT and CDR2 YNNKEL (reference sequence). The V and J ends lost 0 bases and 1 base respectively, with 9 bases between them. CDR3 length equals 15 residues. CDR3 protein: CASSQEGRIQETQYF. CDR3 DNA: TGTGCCAGCAGCCAAGAGGGCAGAATCCAAGAGACCCAGTACTTC.

The V and J genes are TRBV9 and TRBJ2-3, with D possibly being TRBD2 (6 bases). With 3 bases removed from V and 1 base from J, the gap between germline ends came to 12 bases. This CDR3 is 15 amino acids long. The V gene's germline CDR1 is SGDLS and CDR2 YYNGEE. CDR3 in DNA: TGTGCCAGCAGCGCCACGGGACTCCGCACAGATACGCAGTATTTT. This sequence encodes CASSATGLRTDTQYF. Combining the CDR3 with reference TRBV9 and TRBJ2-3 gives the whole variable domain DSGVTQTPKHLITATGQRVTLRCSPRSGDLSVYWYQQSLDQGLQFLIQYYNGEERAKGNILERFSAQQFPDLHSELNLSSLELGDSALYFCASSATGLRTDTQYFGPGTRLTVL.

The J gene is TRBJ1-1, the V gene TRBV7-2; possible D gene TRBD1, 6 bases. This CDR3 is built from 13 residues. The germline V gene encodes CDR1 SGHTA and CDR2 FQGNSA. V lost 6 bases and J 7 bases, leaving 15 bases between the germline ends. This chain's CDR3 is CASSSQLDSEAFF. The DNA for the CDR3 is TGTGCCAGCAGTTCCCAACTGGACAGTGAAGCTTTCTTT.